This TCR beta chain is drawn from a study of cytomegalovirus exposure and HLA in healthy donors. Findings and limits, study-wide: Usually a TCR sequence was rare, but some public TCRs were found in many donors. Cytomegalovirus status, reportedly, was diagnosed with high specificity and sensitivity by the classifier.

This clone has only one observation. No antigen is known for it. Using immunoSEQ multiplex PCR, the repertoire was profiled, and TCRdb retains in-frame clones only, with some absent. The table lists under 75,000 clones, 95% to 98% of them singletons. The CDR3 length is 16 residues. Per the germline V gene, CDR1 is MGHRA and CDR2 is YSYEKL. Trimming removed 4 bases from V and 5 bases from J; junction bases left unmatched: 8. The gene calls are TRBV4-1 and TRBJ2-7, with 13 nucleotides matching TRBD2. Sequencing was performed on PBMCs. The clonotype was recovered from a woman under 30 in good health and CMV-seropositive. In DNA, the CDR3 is TGCGCCAGCAGCCCGGGACTAGCGGGACTCATCCACGAGCAGTACTTC. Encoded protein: CASSPGLAGLIHEQYF.